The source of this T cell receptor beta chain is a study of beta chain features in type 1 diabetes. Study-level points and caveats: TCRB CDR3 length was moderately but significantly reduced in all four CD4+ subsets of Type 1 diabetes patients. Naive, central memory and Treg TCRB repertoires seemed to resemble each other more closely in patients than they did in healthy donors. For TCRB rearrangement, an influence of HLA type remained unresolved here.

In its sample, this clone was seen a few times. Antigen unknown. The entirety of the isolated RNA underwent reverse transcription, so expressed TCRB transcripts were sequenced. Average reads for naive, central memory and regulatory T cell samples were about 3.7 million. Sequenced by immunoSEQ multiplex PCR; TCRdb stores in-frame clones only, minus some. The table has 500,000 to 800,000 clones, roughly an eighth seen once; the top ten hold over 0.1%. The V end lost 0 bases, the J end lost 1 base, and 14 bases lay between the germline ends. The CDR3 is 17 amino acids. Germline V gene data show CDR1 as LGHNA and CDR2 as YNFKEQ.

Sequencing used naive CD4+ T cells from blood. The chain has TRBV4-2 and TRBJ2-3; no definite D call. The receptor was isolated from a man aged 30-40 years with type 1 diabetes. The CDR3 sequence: CASSQDRTGSGTDTQYF. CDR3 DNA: TGTGCCAGCAGCCAAGATCGAACTGGAAGTGGCACAGATACGCAGTATTTT.